This note documents a single T cell receptor beta chain sequence. These data belong to a study of T cells in Graves' hyperthyroidism and ophthalmopathy. Germline CDR1 MNHNS, CDR2 SASEGT. V was cut by 6 bases and J by 10 bases, with 18 bases left in between. The CDR3 length is 13 residues. TCR beta CDR3 regions were amplified from RNA transcripts. An initial round of RT-PCR targeting the TCR CDR3 relied on the HTBI primer set. TCRdb processed the multiplex PCR reads anew with MiXCR; each CDR3 protein has one entry. The repertoire holds around 540,000 distinct CDR3 sequences, with more than 15% as singletons.

Sequencing was done on a sample of blood. This receptor was taken from a woman aged 30 to 39 with Graves' ophthalmopathy. This chain joins TRBV6-1 and TRBJ1-2; maybe TRBD1 (5 bases). CDR3 bases: TGTGCCAGCAGCCAGGGACCGGGCTTCGACTACACCTTC. As protein: CASSQGPGFDYTF.